A single sample is the source of the 10 T cell receptor beta chains below, sequenced in a study of metastatic and nonmetastatic thyroid tumors. TCRdb ran MiXCR on the PCR reads. The sample yields roughly 30,000 clones, 25% to 30% seen once. None of the patients had undergone any treatment ahead of thyroid surgery. Source material: blood. The origin of the receptors is a female donor with papillary thyroid cancer or a benign thyroid nodule (not recorded which). Some clones in this sample may be carry-over from other donors' samples.

This clone was found a few times. This rearrangement joins TRBV28 to TRBJ2-7; tentative D call: TRBD2 (6 bases). Germline V gene lookup returns CDR1 MDHEN and CDR2 SYDVKM. Trimming removed 9 bases from V and 0 bases from J, with 12 bases in between. The CDR3 covers 13 residues. This CDR3 is CASGLALSYEQYF. CDR3 bases: TGTGCCAGTGGGCTAGCGCTCTCCTACGAGCAGTACTTC. Full variable domain (missing parts from reference TRBV28 and TRBJ2-7): DVKVTQSSRYLVKRTGEKVFLECVQDMDHENMFWYRQDPGLGLRLIYFSYDVKMKEKGDIPEGYSVSREKKERFSLILESASTNQTSMYLCASGLALSYEQYFGPGTRLTVT.

The J gene is TRBJ2-2, the V gene TRBV12-3 or TRBV12-4; a weak D match, TRBD2 (5 bases). The germline V and J ends were trimmed by 5 bases and 0 bases, with 13 bases remaining between them. The CDR3 runs to 16 residues. The CDR3 nucleotides read TGTGCCAGCAGTCACGACTATTCACCGAACACCGGGGAGCTGTTTTTT. Protein sequence: CASSHDYSPNTGELFF.

The sample holds many counts of this clone. The J gene is TRBJ1-1, the V gene TRBV28, with D hard to call. The CDR3 has 12 amino acids. V gave up 3 bases and J gave up 4 bases, with 6 bases separating them. The germline gives CDR1 MDHEN, CDR2 SYDVKM. Here the CDR3 DNA reads TGTGCCAGCAGTTTCGTGAGCACTGAAGCTTTCTTT. Translated, it gives CASSFVSTEAFF.

The J gene is TRBJ1-1, the V gene TRBV19; no clear D gene. Per the germline V gene, CDR1 is LNHDA and CDR2 is SQIVND (reference sequence). The V and J ends lost 6 bases and 0 bases respectively, with 14 bases between them. The CDR3 runs to 15 residues. The CDR3 loop is CASSLNAGLNTEAFF. CDR3 bases: TGTGCCAGTAGCTTGAACGCAGGATTGAACACTGAAGCTTTCTTT. Using reference TRBV19 and TRBJ1-1 for the parts outside the CDR3, the full variable domain is DGGITQSPKYLFRKEGQNVTLSCEQNLNHDAMYWYRQDPGQGLRLIYYSQIVNDFQKGDIAEGYSVSREKKESFPLTVTSAQKNPTAFYLCASSLNAGLNTEAFFGQGTRLTVV.

The genes are TRBV7-9 and TRBJ2-7, with a weak D call TRBD2 (7 bases). Germline CDR1 is SEHNR and CDR2 is FQNEAQ (reference sequence). The CDR3 length is 15 residues. The germline V and J ends were trimmed by 5 bases and 3 bases, with 17 bases remaining between them. As DNA, the CDR3 is TGTGCCAGCAGCACCCAGGCGGGGGCTCTCTACGAGCAGTACTTC. Amino acids: CASSTQAGALYEQYF. Drawing the rest from reference TRBV7-9 and TRBJ2-7, the complete variable domain is DTGVSQNPRHKITKRGQNVTFRCDPISEHNRLYWYRQTLGQGPEFLTYFQNEAQLEKSRLLSDRFSAERPKGSFSTLEIQRTEQGDSAMYLCASSTQAGALYEQYFGPGTRLTVT.

This clone was seen a handful of times. The chain recombines TRBV19 with TRBJ1-6; TRBD1 aligns across 7 bases. This CDR3 has 15 amino acids. J gave up 3 bases and V 6 bases, and 5 bases lay outside the gene matches. Germline CDR1 LNHDA, CDR2 SQIVND (reference sequence). CDR3 protein: CASSSTGSYNSPLHF. The DNA for the CDR3 is TGTGCCAGTAGCTCGACAGGGAGCTATAATTCACCCCTCCACTTT.

The chain is built from TRBV5-1 and TRBJ1-1, with D perhaps matching TRBD1 (5 bases). The CDR3 consists of 15 residues. CDR1 SGHRS and CDR2 YFSETQ come from the germline V gene. V shed 0 bases and J shed 3 bases, with 12 bases lying between them. The CDR3 loop is CASSLAAGEYTEAFF. CDR3 nucleotide sequence: TGCGCCAGCAGCTTGGCGGCGGGGGAGTACACTGAAGCTTTCTTT.

This clone is medium-sized (0.01 to 0.1%) by share. This chain connects TRBV28 to TRBJ2-3, with 9 bases identical to TRBD2. Germline lookup yields CDR1 MDHEN and CDR2 SYDVKM. The CDR3 contains 17 residues. Losses at the gene ends were 5 bases for V and 2 bases for J; bases not matched to a gene: 11. The CDR3 DNA reads as TGTGCCAGCAGTACATTGACTAGCGGAGATCACACAGATACGCAGTATTTT. This gives the protein CASSTLTSGDHTDTQYF.

The J gene is TRBJ1-2, the V gene TRBV19, with D hard to call. Trimming removed 6 bases from V and 2 bases from J, with 10 bases in between. The CDR3 has 13 amino acids. CDR1 is LNHDA and CDR2 is SQIVND in the germline V gene (reference sequence). The CDR3 loop reads CASSRSGNYGYTF. The DNA for the CDR3 is TGTGCCAGTAGCCGGAGTGGGAACTATGGCTACACCTTC. Full variable domain (rest looked up from reference TRBV19 and TRBJ1-2): DGGITQSPKYLFRKEGQNVTLSCEQNLNHDAMYWYRQDPGQGLRLIYYSQIVNDFQKGDIAEGYSVSREKKESFPLTVTSAQKNPTAFYLCASSRSGNYGYTFGSGTRLTVV.

This clone was seen repeatedly, ten times or more. J is TRBJ2-5 and V is TRBV12-3 or TRBV12-4; D ambiguous. V lost 3 bases and J lost 2, with 13 bases in between. The CDR3 sequence is 15 residues long. CDR3 amino acids: CASSFRWQRQETQYF. Here the CDR3 DNA reads TGTGCCAGCAGTTTTCGCTGGCAGCGTCAAGAGACCCAGTACTTC.